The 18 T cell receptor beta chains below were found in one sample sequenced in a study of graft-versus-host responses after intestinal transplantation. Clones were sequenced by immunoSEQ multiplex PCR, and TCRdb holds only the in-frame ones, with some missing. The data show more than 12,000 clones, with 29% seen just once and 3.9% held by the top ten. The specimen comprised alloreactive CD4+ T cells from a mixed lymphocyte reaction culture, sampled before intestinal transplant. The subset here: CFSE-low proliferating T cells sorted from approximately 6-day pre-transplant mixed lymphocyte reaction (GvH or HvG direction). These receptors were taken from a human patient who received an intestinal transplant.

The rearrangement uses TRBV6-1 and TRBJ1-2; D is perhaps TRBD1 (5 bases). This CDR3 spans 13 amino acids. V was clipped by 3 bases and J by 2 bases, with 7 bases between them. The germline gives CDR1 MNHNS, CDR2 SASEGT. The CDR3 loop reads CASSDGANYGYTF. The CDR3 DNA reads TGTGCCAGCAGTGACGGGGCCAACTATGGCTACACCTTC.

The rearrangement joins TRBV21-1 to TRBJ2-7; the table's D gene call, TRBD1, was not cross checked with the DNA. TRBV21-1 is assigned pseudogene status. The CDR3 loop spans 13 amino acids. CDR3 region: CASTTGGEYEQYF. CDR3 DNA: TGTGCCAGCACTACAGGGGGCGAGTACGAGCAGTACTTC.

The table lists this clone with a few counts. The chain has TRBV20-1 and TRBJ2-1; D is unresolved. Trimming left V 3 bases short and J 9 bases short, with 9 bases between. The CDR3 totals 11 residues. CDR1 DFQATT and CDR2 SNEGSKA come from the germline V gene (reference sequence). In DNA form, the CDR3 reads TGCAGTGCTAGGGAGTGGGGTGAGCAGTTCTTC. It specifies CSAREWGEQFF.

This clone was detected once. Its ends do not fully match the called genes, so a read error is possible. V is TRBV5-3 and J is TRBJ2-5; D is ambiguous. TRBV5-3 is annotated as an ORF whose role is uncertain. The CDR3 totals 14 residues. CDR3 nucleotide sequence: TGTGCCGGAAGCTCCCTGATAGGGCGCGAGACCCAGTACTTC. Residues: CAGSSLIGRETQYF.

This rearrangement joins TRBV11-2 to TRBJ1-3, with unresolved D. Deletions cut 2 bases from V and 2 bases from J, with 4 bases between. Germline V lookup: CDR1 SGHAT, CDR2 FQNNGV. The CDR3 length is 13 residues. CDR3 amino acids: CASSLLAGNTIYF. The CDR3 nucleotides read TGTGCCAGCAGCTTACTGGCTGGAAACACCATATATTTT.

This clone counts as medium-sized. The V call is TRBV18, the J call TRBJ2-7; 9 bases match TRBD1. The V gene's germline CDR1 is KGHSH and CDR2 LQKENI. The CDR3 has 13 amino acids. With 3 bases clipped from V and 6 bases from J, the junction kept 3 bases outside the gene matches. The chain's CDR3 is CASSPLDRGEQYF. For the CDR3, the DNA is TGTGCCAGCTCACCTCTGGACAGGGGCGAGCAGTACTTC.

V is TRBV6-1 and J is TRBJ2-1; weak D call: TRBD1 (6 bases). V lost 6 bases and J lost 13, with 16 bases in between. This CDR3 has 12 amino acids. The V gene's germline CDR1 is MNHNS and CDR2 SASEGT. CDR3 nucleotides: TGTGCCAGCAGACCGGGACACTCACCTCAGTTCTTC. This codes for CASRPGHSPQFF.

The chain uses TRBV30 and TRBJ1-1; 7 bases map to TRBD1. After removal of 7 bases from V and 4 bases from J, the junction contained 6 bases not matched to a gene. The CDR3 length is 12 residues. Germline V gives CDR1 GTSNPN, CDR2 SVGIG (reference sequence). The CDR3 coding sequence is TGTGCCTATTACAGGGGACGCACTGAAGCTTTCTTT. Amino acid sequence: CAYYRGRTEAFF. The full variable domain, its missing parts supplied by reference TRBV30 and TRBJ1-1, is SQTIHQWPATLVQPVGSPLSLECTVEGTSNPNLYWYRQAAGRGLQLLFYSVGIGQISSEVPQNLSASRPQDRQFILSSKKLLLSDSGFYLCAYYRGRTEAFFGQGTRLTVV.

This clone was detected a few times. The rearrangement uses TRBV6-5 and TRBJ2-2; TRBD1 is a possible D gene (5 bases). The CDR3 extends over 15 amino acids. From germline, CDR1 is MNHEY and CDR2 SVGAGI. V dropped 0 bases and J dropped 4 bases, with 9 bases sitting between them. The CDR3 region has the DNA TGTGCCAGCAGTTACTCGTGGGGCGGCACCGGGGAGCTGTTTTTT. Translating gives CASSYSWGGTGELFF.

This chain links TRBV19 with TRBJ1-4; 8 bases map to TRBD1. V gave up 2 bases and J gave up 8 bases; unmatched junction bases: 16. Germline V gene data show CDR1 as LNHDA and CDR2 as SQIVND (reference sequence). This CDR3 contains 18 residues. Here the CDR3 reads CASSIIGRGRRVNEKLFF. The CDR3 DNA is TGTGCCAGTAGTATAATCGGCAGGGGGCGAAGGGTGAACGAAAAACTGTTTTTT.

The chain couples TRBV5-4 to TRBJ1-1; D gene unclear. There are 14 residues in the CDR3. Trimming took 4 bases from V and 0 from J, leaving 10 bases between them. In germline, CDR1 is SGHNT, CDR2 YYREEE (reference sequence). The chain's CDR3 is CASSPRTMNTEAFF. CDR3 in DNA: TGTGCCAGCAGCCCTAGGACGATGAACACTGAAGCTTTCTTT.

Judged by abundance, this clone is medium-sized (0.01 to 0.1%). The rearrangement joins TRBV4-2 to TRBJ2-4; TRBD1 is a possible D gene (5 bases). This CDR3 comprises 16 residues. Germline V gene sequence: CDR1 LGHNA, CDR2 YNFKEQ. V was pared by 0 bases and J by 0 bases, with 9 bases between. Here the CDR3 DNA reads TGTGCCAGCAGCCAAGAGGGGCTGGTAGCCAAAAACATTCAGTACTTC. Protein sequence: CASSQEGLVAKNIQYF.

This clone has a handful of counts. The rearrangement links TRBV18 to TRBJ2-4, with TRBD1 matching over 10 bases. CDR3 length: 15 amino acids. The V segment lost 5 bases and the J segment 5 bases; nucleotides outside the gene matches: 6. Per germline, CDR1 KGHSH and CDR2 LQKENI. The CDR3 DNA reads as TGTGCCAGCTCATCGTACGACAGGGGGCAAAACATTCAGTACTTC. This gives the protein CASSSYDRGQNIQYF.

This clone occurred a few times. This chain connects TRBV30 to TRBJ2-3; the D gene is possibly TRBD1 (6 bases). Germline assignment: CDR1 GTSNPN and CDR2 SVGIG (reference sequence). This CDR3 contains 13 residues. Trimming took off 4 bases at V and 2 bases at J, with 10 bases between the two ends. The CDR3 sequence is CAWNQGNTDTQYF. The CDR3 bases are TGTGCCTGGAATCAGGGGAACACAGATACGCAGTATTTT.

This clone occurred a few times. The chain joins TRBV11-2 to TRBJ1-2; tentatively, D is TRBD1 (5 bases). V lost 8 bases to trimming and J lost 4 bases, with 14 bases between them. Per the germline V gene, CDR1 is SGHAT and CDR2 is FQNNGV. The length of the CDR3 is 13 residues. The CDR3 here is CASQAGVSYGYTF. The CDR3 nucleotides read TGTGCCAGCCAAGCGGGGGTCTCCTATGGCTACACCTTC.

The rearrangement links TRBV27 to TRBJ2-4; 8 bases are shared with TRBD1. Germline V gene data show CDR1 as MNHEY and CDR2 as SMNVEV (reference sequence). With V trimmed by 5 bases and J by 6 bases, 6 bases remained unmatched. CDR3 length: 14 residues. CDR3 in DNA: TGTGCCAGCAGTCATACAGGGGGACGAAACATTCAGTACTTC. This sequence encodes CASSHTGGRNIQYF.

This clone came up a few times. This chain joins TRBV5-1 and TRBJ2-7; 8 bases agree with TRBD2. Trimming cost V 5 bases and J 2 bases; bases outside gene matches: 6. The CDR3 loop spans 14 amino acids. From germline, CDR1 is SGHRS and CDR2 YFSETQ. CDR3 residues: CASSSSGSAYEQYF. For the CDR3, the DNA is TGCGCCAGCAGTTCGAGCGGGAGTGCCTACGAGCAGTACTTC.

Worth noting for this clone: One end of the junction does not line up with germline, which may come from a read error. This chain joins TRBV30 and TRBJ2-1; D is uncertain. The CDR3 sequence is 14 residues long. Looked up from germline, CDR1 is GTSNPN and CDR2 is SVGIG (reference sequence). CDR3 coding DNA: TGTGCCTGGAGTGTACGCCGCTCCCACAATGAGCAGTTCTTC. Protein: CAWSVRRSHNEQFF.